The 32 T cell receptor beta chains below come from one sample, sequenced in a study of cytomegalovirus exposure and HLA in healthy donors. The PCR contained 60 Vbeta and 13 Jbeta primers. The protocol was immunoSEQ multiplex PCR, while the TCRdb copy is restricted to in-frame clones and leaves out a portion. The sample comprises around 100,000 clones, roughly 70% of which are singletons, and approximately 10% rests with the top ten. The specimen sequenced was PBMCs. These receptors came from a man aged 35 to 55 in good health and CMV-seropositive.

The rearrangement joins TRBV18 to TRBJ1-5; 7 bases fit TRBD1. V lost 3 bases to trimming and J lost 3 bases; unmatched junction nucleotides: 5. In germline, CDR1 is KGHSH, CDR2 LQKENI. This CDR3 is built from 15 residues. CDR3 sequence: CASSPEGGLNQPQHF. The CDR3 bases are TGTGCCAGCTCACCGGAAGGGGGCCTCAATCAGCCCCAGCATTTT.

The J gene is TRBJ1-5, the V gene TRBV4-2; weak D call: TRBD1 (6 bases). V lost 0 bases and J lost 2, with 11 bases in between. CDR3 size: 16 residues. CDR1 and CDR2 (germline): LGHNA, YNFKEQ. This chain's CDR3 is CASSQEQGSRNQPQHF. CDR3 nucleotide sequence: TGTGCCAGCAGCCAAGAGCAGGGGTCTCGCAATCAGCCCCAGCATTTT.

This clone was found once. The gene calls are TRBV29-1 and TRBJ1-2; a possible D gene is TRBD1 (5 bases). This CDR3 region has 14 residues. Germline CDR1 is SQVTM and CDR2 is ANQGSEA. V lost 3 bases, J lost 4 bases, and 15 bases lay in between. CDR3 in amino acids: CSVESRDLSYGYTF. The CDR3 bases are TGCAGCGTTGAGTCCCGGGACTTAAGCTATGGCTACACCTTC.

This chain joins TRBV6-1 and TRBJ1-1; D remains unclear. In germline, CDR1 is MNHNS, CDR2 SASEGT. V was cut by 1 base and J by 3 bases, with 6 bases left in between. This CDR3 is 13 amino acids long. The CDR3 region is CASSEVPDTEAFF. Here the CDR3 DNA reads TGTGCCAGCAGTGAAGTCCCGGACACTGAAGCTTTCTTT.

This clone was observed a handful of times. The chain joins TRBV28 to TRBJ2-5; D call uncertain. Gene TRBJ2-7 matches the end of the DNA better, so the J call may be wrong. Germline loops: CDR1 MDHEN, CDR2 SYDVKM. The CDR3 loop spans 11 amino acids. CDR3 nucleotides: TGTGCCAGCAGAGCATCGTACGAGCAGTACTTC. Protein: CASRASYEQYF.

This clone has just a few counts. J is TRBJ1-1 and V is TRBV25-1, with TRBD1 as a possible D gene (5 bases). The germline V gene has CDR1 MGHDK and CDR2 SYGVNS. V lost 1 base, J lost 4 bases, and 13 bases lay in between. The CDR3 contains 15 residues. The CDR3 is CASSESRGGGTEAFF. CDR3 nucleotide sequence: TGTGCCAGCAGTGAATCGAGGGGCGGGGGCACTGAAGCTTTCTTT.

V is TRBV7-3 and J is TRBJ2-5; D remains ambiguous. There are 13 residues in the CDR3. Germline V gene lookup returns CDR1 SGHTA and CDR2 FQGTGA. The V end was cut by 5 bases, the J end by 5 bases, with 12 bases between. CDR3: CASSQTSEETQYF. The CDR3 bases are TGTGCCAGCAGCCAGACAAGTGAGGAGACCCAGTACTTC. The full variable domain, in which reference TRBV7-3 and TRBJ2-5 provide the parts outside the CDR3, is GAGVSQTPSNKVTEKGKYVELRCDPISGHTALYWYRQSLGQGPEFLIYFQGTGAADDSGLPNDRFFAVRPEGSVSTLKIQRTERGDSAVYLCASSQTSEETQYFGPGTRLLVL.

This clone was seen a few times. J is TRBJ2-1 and V is TRBV6-5, with TRBD2 identical over 7 bases. CDR3 size: 13 residues. Per the germline V gene, CDR1 is MNHEY and CDR2 is SVGAGI. V lost 5 bases and J lost 6; bases outside the gene matches: 4. The CDR3 bases are TGTGCCAGCAGTCCCGGGGGGACCAATGAGCAGTTCTTC. Translating gives CASSPGGTNEQFF.

Comment on this clone: This CDR3 is also generated by other DNA sequences in the sample. V gene TRBV18 combines with J gene TRBJ2-7; TRBD2 might be the D (5 bases). Germline CDR1 is KGHSH and CDR2 is LQKENI. Trimming took 2 bases from V and 2 from J, leaving 10 bases between them. The CDR3 extends over 14 amino acids. The CDR3 spells CASSPDGVPYEQYV. CDR3 coding DNA: TGTGCCAGCTCACCAGACGGGGTCCCCTACGAGCAGTACGTC.

The chain uses TRBV28 and TRBJ1-5; 7 positions match TRBD1. Per germline, CDR1 MDHEN and CDR2 SYDVKM. This CDR3 region has 16 residues. V was pared by 7 bases and J by 1 base, with 10 bases of the junction left unmatched. CDR3 loop: CASNVQGGASNQPQHF. The CDR3 nucleotides are TGTGCCAGCAACGTGCAGGGGGGCGCGAGCAATCAGCCCCAGCATTTT.

This clone was found once. The chain is built from TRBV4-3 and TRBJ2-1; the D gene is possibly TRBD2 (5 bases). Germline V gives CDR1 LGHNA, CDR2 YSLEER. The CDR3 has 15 amino acids. V lost 0 bases to trimming and J lost 0 bases, with 6 bases between them. The CDR3 DNA reads TGCGCCAGCAGCCAAGACGAGGGCTCCTACAATGAGCAGTTCTTC. Amino acid sequence: CASSQDEGSYNEQFF.

This chain links TRBV13 with TRBJ2-7; D is ambiguous. Germline values: CDR1 PRHDT, CDR2 FYEKMQ (reference sequence). V lost 1 base to trimming and J lost 3 bases, with 13 bases between them. The CDR3 has 15 amino acids. CDR3 protein: CASSLAPRLNYEQYV. The CDR3 region has the DNA TGTGCCAGCAGCTTAGCCCCGAGATTAAACTACGAGCAGTACGTC.

There are a few counts of this clone. The rearrangement links TRBV4-3 to TRBJ2-1; 9 positions agree with TRBD2. The V gene end was trimmed by 2 bases and the J gene end by 4 bases; junction bases not matched to a gene: 6. This CDR3 comprises 16 residues. The V gene's germline CDR1 is LGHNA and CDR2 YSLEER. Written as DNA, the CDR3 is TGCGCCAGCAGCCAATGGCTAGCGGGACGGTACAATGAGCAGTTCTTC. Translation: CASSQWLAGRYNEQFF.

This clone was picked up one time. The rearrangement links TRBV5-1 to TRBJ2-1; tentatively, D is TRBD2 (6 bases). Germline V CDR1 and CDR2: SGHRS, YFSETQ. V lost 4 bases, J lost 3 bases, and 11 bases lay in between. The CDR3 contains 14 residues. The CDR3 spells CASSAPGLYNEQFF. The CDR3 region has the DNA TGCGCCAGCAGCGCTCCGGGACTCTACAATGAGCAGTTCTTC. Looking up the rest from reference TRBV5-1 and TRBJ2-1 gives the full variable domain: KAGVTQTPRYLIKTRGQQVTLSCSPISGHRSVSWYQQTPGQGLQFLFEYFSETQRNKGNFPGRFSGRQFSNSRSEMNVSTLELGDSALYLCASSAPGLYNEQFFGPGTRLTVL.

The table lists this clone with a count of one. The chain recombines TRBV7-2 with TRBJ2-1, with D possibly being TRBD2 (6 bases). With 5 bases removed from V and 0 bases from J, the gap between germline ends came to 17 bases. Germline-derived CDR1 and CDR2 are SGHTA and FQGNSA. The CDR3 is 17 amino acids. The CDR3, as DNA: TGTGCCAGCAGCGTCTGGGACTCTTCGAGCTCCTACAATGAGCAGTTCTTC. It specifies CASSVWDSSSSYNEQFF.

This clone was found once. The V call is TRBV7-9, the J call TRBJ1-4, with D maybe TRBD1 (5 bases). Germline CDR1 and CDR2: SEHNR and FQNEAQ (reference sequence). The CDR3 totals 17 residues. Trimming stripped 4 bases from V and 5 bases from J, with 20 bases between. CDR3 nucleotide sequence: TGTGCCAGCAGCTCTCTCGAAAGCAGACAGAAGAATGAAAAACTGTTTTTT. This translates into CASSSLESRQKNEKLFF.

The rearrangement uses TRBV4-1 and TRBJ2-7; D uncertain. The CDR3 contains 14 residues. Per germline, CDR1 MGHRA and CDR2 YSYEKL. The V and J ends lost 0 bases and 5 bases respectively, with 11 bases between them. The CDR3 reads CASSQDQGANEQYF. CDR3 in DNA: TGCGCCAGCAGCCAAGATCAAGGAGCAAACGAGCAGTACTTC.

The chain uses TRBV7-3 and TRBJ1-1, with D possibly matching TRBD1 (6 bases). V was clipped by 4 bases and J by 4 bases, with 13 bases between them. The germline gives CDR1 SGHTA, CDR2 FQGTGA. The CDR3 loop spans 14 amino acids. Written as DNA, the CDR3 is TGTGCCAGCAGCTCACAGGGTATTAGCACTGAAGCTTTCTTT. Amino acids: CASSSQGISTEAFF.

The CDR3 coding sequence is TGCAGTGCTAGGGCCTCAAGAGGCTACACCTTC. Its protein product is CSARASRGYTF. This chain connects TRBV20-1 to TRBJ1-2; the D is unclear. The germline CDR1 and CDR2 sequences are DFQATT and SNEGSKA (reference sequence). Trimming left V 3 bases short and J 8 bases short, with 10 bases between. This CDR3 contains 11 residues.

The rearrangement links TRBV2 to TRBJ2-3; unclear D gene. Trimming pared 4 bases from V and 0 bases from J, leaving 2 bases between. This CDR3 is built from 12 residues. Germline V gene lookup returns CDR1 SNHLY and CDR2 FYNNEI. Written as DNA, the CDR3 is TGTGCCAGCAGTGTAAGCACAGATACGCAGTATTTT. Amino acids: CASSVSTDTQYF.

The rearrangement uses TRBV5-8 and TRBJ2-5; D uncertain. This CDR3 spans 14 amino acids. Trimming stripped 0 bases from V and 4 bases from J, with 10 bases between. The germline gives CDR1 SGHTS, CDR2 YDEGEE. The CDR3 here is CASSLGLFRETQYF. CDR3 DNA sequence: TGTGCCAGCAGCTTGGGACTCTTTCGAGAGACCCAGTACTTC.

This clone was seen only a few times. The V and J genes are TRBV4-1 and TRBJ2-2; D gene uncertain. Trimming stripped 4 bases from V and 4 bases from J, with 13 bases between. The CDR3 covers 15 residues. Germline loops: CDR1 MGHRA, CDR2 YSYEKL. The CDR3 DNA reads as TGCGCCAGCAGCCTCATGAGTAGTGTCACCGGGGAGCTGTTTTTT. Translated: CASSLMSSVTGELFF.

This clone appeared a few times. The chain's CDR3 is CASSLDTGTGGGDTQYF. In nucleotides, the CDR3 is TGCGCCAGCAGCCTCGATACCGGGACGGGAGGGGGAGATACGCAGTATTTT. The J gene is TRBJ2-3, the V gene TRBV4-1, with 8 bases that match TRBD2. J gave up 5 bases and V 4 bases, and 14 bases lay outside the gene matches. The CDR3 has 17 amino acids. Germline lookup yields CDR1 MGHRA and CDR2 YSYEKL.

V is TRBV19 and J is TRBJ2-1; TRBD2 is a possible D gene (5 bases). V gave up 4 bases and J gave up 5 bases, with 6 bases separating them. This CDR3 spans 12 amino acids. The germline gives CDR1 LNHDA, CDR2 SQIVND (reference sequence). The CDR3 nucleotides are TGTGCCAGTAGTAAACTAGACAATGAGCAGTTCTTC. This gives the protein CASSKLDNEQFF.

V gene TRBV5-1 combines with J gene TRBJ2-2, with TRBD1 identical over 9 bases. J was trimmed by 6 bases and V by 4 bases; bases with no gene match: 10. The length of the CDR3 is 16 residues. Germline CDR1 SGHRS, CDR2 YFSETQ. The CDR3 is CASSPPGQGNSGELFF. CDR3 nucleotide sequence: TGCGCCAGCAGCCCCCCGGGACAGGGAAATTCCGGGGAGCTGTTTTTT.

The gene calls are TRBV6-1 and TRBJ2-7; D might be TRBD1 (6 bases). Per germline, CDR1 MNHNS and CDR2 SASEGT. The V end lost 6 bases, the J end lost 3 bases, and 15 bases lay between the germline ends. The CDR3 is made up of 14 amino acids. CDR3 amino acids: CASRGWDTIYEQYV. CDR3 in DNA: TGTGCCAGCAGGGGTTGGGACACCATCTACGAGCAGTACGTC.

The chain has TRBV10-1 and TRBJ2-2, with TRBD1 as a possible D gene (6 bases). Germline-derived CDR1 and CDR2 are WNHNN and SYGVQD (reference sequence). Trimming removed 2 bases at V and 5 bases at J, with 15 bases between. The CDR3 is 16 residues long. The CDR3 spells CASSEETGFRTGELFF. As DNA, the CDR3 is TGCGCCAGCAGTGAGGAGACAGGATTTAGGACCGGGGAGCTGTTTTTT.

V usage is TRBV7-9 and J usage is TRBJ2-3; 12 bases match TRBD2. CDR3 length: 17 amino acids. Germline loops: CDR1 SEHNR, CDR2 FQNEAQ (reference sequence). Losses at the gene ends were 5 bases for V and 0 bases for J; bases not matched to a gene: 6. CDR3 sequence (DNA): TGTGCCAGCAGCGGACGGACTAGCGGGATGAGCACAGATACGCAGTATTTT. It yields the protein CASSGRTSGMSTDTQYF.

The sample holds a few counts of this clone. CDR3: CASSLGGGNTEAFF. In DNA form, the CDR3 reads TGTGCCAGCAGCTTGGGAGGGGGGAACACTGAAGCTTTCTTT. The chain links TRBV5-5 to TRBJ1-1, with D perhaps TRBD1 (6 bases). The CDR3 loop spans 14 amino acids. V lost 0 bases and J 1 base, leaving 7 bases between the germline ends. Germline assignment: CDR1 SGHKS and CDR2 YYEKEE (reference sequence).

The chain uses TRBV6-1 and TRBJ1-5; 9 bases line up with TRBD1. Germline loops: CDR1 MNHNS, CDR2 SASEGT. V dropped 6 bases and J dropped 4; count of bases not matched to a gene: 4. This CDR3 region has 14 residues. CDR3 sequence: CASSTGGENQPQHF. The CDR3 DNA reads TGTGCCAGCAGCACAGGGGGCGAAAATCAGCCCCAGCATTTT.

CDR3 nucleotides: TGTGCCAGCAGTTCGTGGGGGACTGGCTATGGCTACACCTTC. Its protein is CASSSWGTGYGYTF. The chain carries TRBV27 and TRBJ1-2; weak D call: TRBD1 (5 bases). V lost 4 bases to trimming and J lost 4 bases, with 13 bases between them. Germline CDR1 MNHEY, CDR2 SMNVEV (reference sequence). The CDR3 is 14 amino acids.

V gene TRBV5-4 combines with J gene TRBJ2-4; the match to TRBD2 covers 14 bases. There are 16 residues in the CDR3. V shed 4 bases, J shed 8 bases, and the junction held 8 bases outside the gene matches. CDR1 is SGHNT, CDR2 YYREEE, per germline (reference sequence). The DNA for the CDR3 is TGTGCCAGCAGCCCACAGATGACTAGCGGGAGGGACATTCAGTACTTC. Translated, it gives CASSPQMTSGRDIQYF.